One and the same sample provided the 29 T cell receptor beta chains below, sequenced in a study of T cell responses to AZD1222 COVID-19 vaccine. The protocol was immunoSEQ multiplex PCR, while the TCRdb copy is restricted to in-frame clones and leaves out a portion. Altogether over 140,000 clones are present, 80% to 95% being singletons, with the ten largest covering 3% to 4%. The sequences come from peripheral blood, collected 28 days after the second AZD1222 dose. The receptors shown here come from an adult who received the AZD1222 COVID-19 vaccine.

The chain carries TRBV7-2 and TRBJ1-2; TRBD1 might be the D (5 bases). The CDR3 has 15 amino acids. The V and J ends lost 0 bases and 0 bases respectively, with 8 bases between them. Looked up from germline, CDR1 is SGHTA and CDR2 is FQGNSA. The CDR3 DNA is TGTGCCAGCAGCTTAGCAGGGGTAGCTAACTATGGCTACACCTTC. Its protein is CASSLAGVANYGYTF. The complete variable domain, with remaining parts taken from reference TRBV7-2 and TRBJ1-2, reads GAGVSQSPSNKVTEKGKDVELRCDPISGHTALYWYRQSLGQGLEFLIYFQGNSAPDKSGLPSDRFSAERTGGSVSTLTIQRTQQEDSAVYLCASSLAGVANYGYTFGSGTRLTVV.

The rearrangement links TRBV29-1 to TRBJ2-1, with 12 nucleotides matching TRBD2. This CDR3 spans 15 amino acids. V lost 8 bases, J lost 8 bases, and 13 bases stayed unmatched. Germline CDR1 is SQVTM and CDR2 is ANQGSEA. CDR3 protein: CSCASGLAGSDEQFF. CDR3 DNA: TGCAGCTGTGCCTCGGGACTAGCGGGCTCTGATGAGCAGTTCTTC.

The rearrangement joins TRBV9 to TRBJ1-4, with 9 bases matching TRBD1. The CDR3 runs to 14 residues. CDR1 is SGDLS and CDR2 is YYNGEE in the germline V gene. Trimming took 7 bases from V and 6 from J; bases not matched to a gene: 7. The CDR3 nucleotides are TGTGCCAGCGGAAGACAGGGGGGTGATGAAAAACTGTTTTTT. Translated: CASGRQGGDEKLFF.

The V call is TRBV18, the J call TRBJ2-1, with no clear D. V was clipped by 2 bases and J by 0 bases, with 8 bases between them. Germline assignment: CDR1 KGHSH and CDR2 LQKENI. This CDR3 contains 15 residues. The DNA of the CDR3 is TGTGCCAGCTCACCAGCGGAGAGCTCCTACAATGAGCAGTTCTTC. Its protein product is CASSPAESSYNEQFF. Using reference TRBV18 and TRBJ2-1 for the parts outside the CDR3, the full variable domain is NAGVMQNPRHLVRRRGQEARLRCSPMKGHSHVYWYRQLPEEGLKFMVYLQKENIIDESGMPKERFSAEFPKEGPSILRIQQVVRGDSAAYFCASSPAESSYNEQFFGPGTRLTVL.

The chain couples TRBV18 to TRBJ1-3; TRBD1 matches 8 bases. V shed 2 bases, J shed 3 bases, and the junction held 6 bases outside the gene matches. The CDR3 runs to 16 residues. Germline CDR1 is KGHSH and CDR2 is LQKENI. The CDR3 DNA reads as TGTGCCAGCTCACCAATCAGGGGGCAGAATGGAAACACCATATATTTT. This translates into CASSPIRGQNGNTIYF.

The rearrangement uses TRBV30 and TRBJ1-5; TRBD1 might be the D (6 bases). CDR1 and CDR2 from the germline V gene are GTSNPN and SVGIG (reference sequence). CDR3 length: 15 amino acids. The V gene lost 2 bases and the J gene lost 1 base, with 12 bases spanning the gap. The CDR3 reads CAWSTKGVSNQPQHF. The CDR3 DNA sequence: TGTGCCTGGAGTACTAAGGGGGTAAGCAATCAGCCCCAGCATTTT.

This rearrangement joins TRBV28 to TRBJ1-2; 7 bases line up with TRBD1. CDR3 size: 15 residues. V was pared by 5 bases and J by 5 bases, with 11 bases of the junction left unmatched. Germline V gene lookup returns CDR1 MDHEN and CDR2 SYDVKM. CDR3 nucleotides: TGTGCCAGCAGTCTCCACTCCCCAGGGGGGTATGGCTACACCTTC. Translation gives CASSLHSPGGYGYTF.

CDR3 sequence (DNA): TGTGCCAGCAGCGAGGGACAGTTCACAGATACGCAGTATTTT. It encodes CASSEGQFTDTQYF. The chain has TRBV3-1 (or the pseudogene TRBV3-2) and TRBJ2-3; 7 nucleotides line up with TRBD1. The germline V gene encodes CDR1 LGHDT and CDR2 YNNKEL (reference sequence). The length of the CDR3 is 14 residues. J was trimmed by 2 bases and V by 5 bases; bases with no gene match: 4.

The chain carries TRBV7-2 and TRBJ2-7; TRBD1 is a possible D gene (5 bases). CDR1 and CDR2 (germline): SGHTA, FQGNSA. Trimming shortened V by 5 bases and J by 8 bases, and 10 bases separated the two germline ends. This CDR3 has 11 residues. For the CDR3, the DNA is TGTGCCAGCAGCGATCGGACAAAGCAGTACTTC. Translation gives CASSDRTKQYF.

The chain employs TRBV9 and TRBJ2-1; D is perhaps TRBD1 or TRBD2 (6 bases each). This CDR3 is built from 15 residues. Per germline, CDR1 SGDLS and CDR2 YYNGEE. The V end was cut by 4 bases, the J end by 6 bases, with 17 bases between. CDR3 nucleotide sequence: TGTGCCAGCAGCACCTTGAGGGGGGCGAGCAATGAGCAGTTCTTC. Protein: CASSTLRGASNEQFF.

The genes are TRBV5-1 and TRBJ2-2; no reliable D call. The CDR3 is 14 residues long. Germline CDR1 and CDR2: SGHRS and YFSETQ. Trimming stripped 5 bases from V and 5 bases from J, with 13 bases between. The CDR3 nucleotides read TGCGCCAGCAGGCGTCAAGATAGGACCGGGGAGCTGTTTTTT. Its protein is CASRRQDRTGELFF.

V gene TRBV3-1 (or the pseudogene TRBV3-2) combines with J gene TRBJ1-3; 9 nucleotides line up with TRBD1. The trim removed 4 bases at V and 1 base at J, leaving 8 bases unmatched. This CDR3 is built from 17 residues. CDR1 is LGHDT and CDR2 is YNNKEL in the germline V gene (reference sequence). This CDR3 is CASSPYFDRGSGNTIYF. The CDR3 DNA follows: TGTGCCAGCAGCCCCTATTTCGACAGGGGGTCTGGAAACACCATATATTTT.

J is TRBJ2-6 and V is TRBV6-5, with a weak D call TRBD1 (5 bases). This CDR3 has 13 residues. Germline-derived CDR1 and CDR2 are MNHEY and SVGAGI. Trimming took off 4 bases at V and 7 bases at J, with 8 bases between the two ends. The CDR3 DNA is TGTGCCAGCAGTTCCGGACAAGCCAACGTCCTGACTTTC. Residues: CASSSGQANVLTF.

This chain links TRBV4-1 with TRBJ1-5, with D perhaps TRBD1 (5 bases). V gave up 1 base and J gave up 0 bases, with 13 bases separating them. The CDR3 runs 17 residues. The V gene's germline CDR1 is MGHRA and CDR2 YSYEKL. The CDR3 sequence: CASSQGGRDYSNQPQHF. CDR3 nucleotide sequence: TGCGCCAGCAGCCAAGGGGGAAGGGACTATAGCAATCAGCCCCAGCATTTT.

The table lists this clone with a count of one. The chain is built from TRBV3-1 (or the pseudogene TRBV3-2) and TRBJ2-7; possible D gene TRBD2, 6 bases. The germline V gene has CDR1 LGHDT and CDR2 YNNKEL (reference sequence). Deletions cut 4 bases from V and 6 bases from J, with 16 bases between. This CDR3 is built from 14 residues. CDR3 DNA sequence: TGTGCCAGCAGCCCGGGGGTTGGGGTGTTCGAGCAGTACTTC. Its protein is CASSPGVGVFEQYF.

The V and J genes are TRBV29-1 and TRBJ2-5; the D gene is possibly TRBD2 (5 bases). The V gene lost 2 bases and the J gene lost 4 bases, with 17 bases spanning the gap. There are 15 residues in the CDR3. In germline, CDR1 is SQVTM, CDR2 ANQGSEA. CDR3 sequence: CSVEKGGSASETQYF. The CDR3 DNA is TGCAGCGTTGAAAAGGGTGGGAGCGCGTCAGAGACCCAGTACTTC. Using reference TRBV29-1 and TRBJ2-5 for the parts outside the CDR3, the full variable domain is SAVISQKPSRDICQRGTSLTIQCQVDSQVTMMFWYRQQPGQSLTLIATANQGSEATYESGFVIDKFPISRPNLTFSTLTVSNMSPEDSSIYLCSVEKGGSASETQYFGPGTRLLVL.

This clone was seen a single time. The chain has TRBV5-5 and TRBJ2-7, with 8 bases that match TRBD2. Germline CDR1 is SGHKS and CDR2 is YYEKEE (reference sequence). J gave up 4 bases and V 5 bases, and 8 bases lay outside the gene matches. This CDR3 region has 14 residues. CDR3 loop: CASSAGTRVYEQYF. CDR3 DNA sequence: TGTGCCAGCAGTGCCGGGACTAGGGTGTACGAGCAGTACTTC.

The rearrangement links TRBV28 to TRBJ1-2; D may be TRBD1 (5 bases). The CDR3 covers 14 residues. The germline V gene encodes CDR1 MDHEN and CDR2 SYDVKM. Trimming removed 6 bases at V and 0 bases at J, with 11 bases between. CDR3 residues: CASSFGAANYGYTF. In DNA form, the CDR3 reads TGTGCCAGCAGCTTCGGGGCGGCTAACTATGGCTACACCTTC.

V is TRBV7-9 and J is TRBJ1-6, with D possibly matching TRBD1 (6 bases). V dropped 3 bases and J dropped 7 bases, with 10 bases sitting between them. The CDR3 extends over 14 amino acids. Looked up from germline, CDR1 is SEHNR and CDR2 is FQNEAQ (reference sequence). The CDR3 spells CASSLGARNSPLHF. In DNA form, the CDR3 reads TGTGCCAGCAGCTTGGGGGCTCGAAATTCACCCCTCCACTTT. The full variable domain, with the rest looked up from reference TRBV7-9 and TRBJ1-6, is DTGVSQNPRHKITKRGQNVTFRCDPISEHNRLYWYRQTLGQGPEFLTYFQNEAQLEKSRLLSDRFSAERPKGSFSTLEIQRTEQGDSAMYLCASSLGARNSPLHFGNGTRLTVT.

The rearrangement joins TRBV10-1 to TRBJ2-3; TRBD2 agrees at 8 bases. The CDR3 is 14 residues long. V was pared by 2 bases and J by 5 bases, with 3 bases of the junction left unmatched. CDR1 and CDR2 from the germline V gene are WNHNN and SYGVQD (reference sequence). CDR3 loop: CASSESLAGDTQYF. CDR3 DNA: TGCGCCAGCAGTGAGAGCCTAGCGGGAGATACGCAGTATTTT.

J is TRBJ1-6 and V is TRBV3-1 (or the pseudogene TRBV3-2); possibly TRBD1 for D (5 bases). The CDR3 totals 14 residues. V lost 4 bases and J lost 7, with 11 bases in between. CDR1 and CDR2 (germline): LGHDT, YNNKEL (reference sequence). The CDR3: CASSRVGGNSPLHF. The CDR3 coding sequence is TGTGCCAGCAGCCGGGTCGGGGGGAATTCACCCCTCCACTTT.

The chain uses TRBV9 and TRBJ2-1; 7 bases map to TRBD1. V shed 1 base and J 6 bases; nucleotides not matched to a gene: 4. The CDR3 sequence is 14 residues long. Germline V gene lookup returns CDR1 SGDLS and CDR2 YYNGEE. The CDR3 is CASSVQGQSNEQFF. The DNA of the CDR3 is TGTGCCAGCAGCGTACAGGGACAGAGCAATGAGCAGTTCTTC. Based on the CDR3 plus reference TRBV9 and TRBJ2-1, the full variable domain is DSGVTQTPKHLITATGQRVTLRCSPRSGDLSVYWYQQSLDQGLQFLIQYYNGEERAKGNILERFSAQQFPDLHSELNLSSLELGDSALYFCASSVQGQSNEQFFGPGTRLTVL.

The rearrangement uses TRBV6-5 and TRBJ2-1; 7 nucleotides match TRBD2. The CDR3 loop spans 14 amino acids. Per germline, CDR1 MNHEY and CDR2 SVGAGI. J lost 3 bases, V lost 5 bases, and 4 bases had no gene match. The CDR3 reads CASSPSGIYNEQFF. CDR3 DNA sequence: TGTGCCAGCAGTCCGAGCGGGATCTACAATGAGCAGTTCTTC.

The chain employs TRBV14 and TRBJ1-5; D is unresolved. V was clipped by 1 base and J by 4 bases, with 5 bases between them. This CDR3 comprises 13 residues. The germline V gene encodes CDR1 SGHDN and CDR2 FVKESK. CDR3 sequence (DNA): TGTGCCAGCAGCCAAGGCCTGAATCAGCCCCAGCATTTT. Translated, it gives CASSQGLNQPQHF.

The CDR3 nucleotides read TGTGCCAGCTCACCCCACTTGGGCGGTTCCTACGAGCAGTACTTC. It is translated as CASSPHLGGSYEQYF. The chain recombines TRBV18 with TRBJ2-7; D is unresolved. Germline CDR1 reads KGHSH; CDR2 reads LQKENI. The CDR3 length is 15 residues. V was cut by 3 bases and J by 1 base, with 13 bases left in between.

This chain joins TRBV27 and TRBJ1-5, with D unclear. Trimming took 0 bases from V and 8 from J, leaving 14 bases between them. Germline V gene lookup returns CDR1 MNHEY and CDR2 SMNVEV (reference sequence). The CDR3 extends over 15 amino acids. CDR3 residues: CASSLSKTLRKPQHF. The CDR3 DNA sequence: TGTGCCAGCAGTTTATCGAAGACTCTTCGGAAGCCCCAGCATTTT.

The chain combines TRBV24-1 with TRBJ2-1, with D perhaps TRBD1 or TRBD2 (5 bases each). CDR1 is KGHDR, CDR2 SFDVKD, per germline. The CDR3 consists of 17 residues. The germline V and J ends were trimmed by 1 base and 5 bases, with 17 bases remaining between them. The CDR3 DNA reads as TGTGCCACCAGTGATTTACCCGGGGCTGGGCACAACAATGAGCAGTTCTTC. It encodes CATSDLPGAGHNNEQFF.

The rearrangement uses TRBV12-3 or TRBV12-4 and TRBJ1-1; D is unresolved. This CDR3 comprises 13 residues. With 7 bases removed from V and 7 bases from J, the gap between germline ends came to 16 bases. CDR3 sequence: CASTIWAAREAFF. The DNA of the CDR3 is TGTGCCAGCACCATTTGGGCAGCACGTGAAGCTTTCTTT.

The J gene is TRBJ1-1, the V gene TRBV28, with TRBD1 as a possible D gene (5 bases). This CDR3 spans 17 amino acids. Trimming removed 6 bases from V and 4 bases from J, with 24 bases in between. The V gene's germline CDR1 is MDHEN and CDR2 SYDVKM. The CDR3 DNA reads as TGTGCCAGCAGCCTGGTAGGGGAAGGGAGATATGGCACTGAAGCTTTCTTT. Translation: CASSLVGEGRYGTEAFF.